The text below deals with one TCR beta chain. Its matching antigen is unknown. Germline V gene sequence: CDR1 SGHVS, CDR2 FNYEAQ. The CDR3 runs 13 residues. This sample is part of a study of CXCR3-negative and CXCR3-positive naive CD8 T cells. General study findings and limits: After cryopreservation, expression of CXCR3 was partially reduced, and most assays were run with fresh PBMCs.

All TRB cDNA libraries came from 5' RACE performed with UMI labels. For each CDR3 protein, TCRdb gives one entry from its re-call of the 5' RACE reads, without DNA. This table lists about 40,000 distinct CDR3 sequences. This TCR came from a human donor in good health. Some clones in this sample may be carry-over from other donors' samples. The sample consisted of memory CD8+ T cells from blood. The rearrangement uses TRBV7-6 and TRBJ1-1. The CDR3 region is CASSHGPRKEAFF.